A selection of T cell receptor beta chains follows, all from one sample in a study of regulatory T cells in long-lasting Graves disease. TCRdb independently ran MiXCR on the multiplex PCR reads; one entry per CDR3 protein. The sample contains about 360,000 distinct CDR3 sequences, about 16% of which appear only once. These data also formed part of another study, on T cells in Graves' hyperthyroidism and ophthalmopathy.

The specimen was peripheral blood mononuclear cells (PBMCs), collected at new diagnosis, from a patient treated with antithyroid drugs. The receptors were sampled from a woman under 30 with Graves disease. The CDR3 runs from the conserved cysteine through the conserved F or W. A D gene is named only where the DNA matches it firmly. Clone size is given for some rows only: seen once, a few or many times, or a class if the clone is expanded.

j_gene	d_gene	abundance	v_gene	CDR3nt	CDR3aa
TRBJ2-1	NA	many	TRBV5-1	TGCGCCAGCAGCTTGACGGGAGAAACCTACAATGAGCAGTTCTTC	CASSLTGETYNEQFF
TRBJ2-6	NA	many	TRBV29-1	TGCAGCGTTGAATCCCCGACAGTGACTGGGGCCAACGTCCTGACTTTC	CSVESPTVTGANVLTF
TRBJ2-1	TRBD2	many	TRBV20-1	TGCAGTGCCAGCGGTGTGGGACTAGCGGGAGTACTGTACAATGAGCAGTTCTTC	CSASGVGLAGVLYNEQFF
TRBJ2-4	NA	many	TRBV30	TGTGCCTGGAGTGTACCGGCCCAAAACATTCAGTACTTC	CAWSVPAQNIQYF
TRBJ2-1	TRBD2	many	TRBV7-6	TGTGCCAGCAGCCGAGACAGGGTAGCGCGGGAGGGGAATGAGCAGTTCTTC	CASSRDRVAREGNEQFF
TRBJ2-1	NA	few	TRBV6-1	TGTGCCAGCAGACGGGCAAGGGGCTCCTACAATGAGCAGTTCTTC	CASRRARGSYNEQFF
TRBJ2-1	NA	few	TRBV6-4	TGTGCCAGCAGCACGGAGTCCGCCTTCGAGCAGTTCTTC	CASSTESAFEQFF
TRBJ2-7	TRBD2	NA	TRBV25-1	TGTGCCAGCAGTGAACCGGTCCTAGCGGGAGGGAATTACGAGCAGTACTTC	CASSEPVLAGGNYEQYF
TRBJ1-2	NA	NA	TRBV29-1	TGCAGCGTGGTTGGGGGGGGTCCTAACTATGGCTACACCTTC	CSVVGGGPNYGYTF
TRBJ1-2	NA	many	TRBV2	TGTGCCAGCCGGGGACATTTTCCTCTCTTC	CASRGHFPLF
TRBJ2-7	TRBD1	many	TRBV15	TGTGCCACCAGCAGAGTTCCGGGACAGGGAGTCGAGCAGTACTTC	CATSRVPGQGVEQYF
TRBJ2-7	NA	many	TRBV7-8	TGTGCCAGCAGCTTAGAGTACGGGGGTTTGAGCGAGCAGTACTTC	CASSLEYGGLSEQYF
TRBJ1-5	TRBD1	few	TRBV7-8	TGTGCCAGCAGCTATCGGACAGGCAATAGCAATCAGCCCCAGCATTTT	CASSYRTGNSNQPQHF
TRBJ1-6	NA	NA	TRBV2	TGTGCCAGCAGTGGGAGTAGATTGGGTTCACCCCTCCACTTT	CASSGSRLGSPLHF
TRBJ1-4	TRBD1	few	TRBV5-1	TGCGCCAGCAGCCCCGGGACAGGCGTTGAAAAACTGTTTTTT	CASSPGTGVEKLFF
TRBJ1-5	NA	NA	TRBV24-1	TGTGCCACCAGTGTTCAGGGAGGGAACAATCAGCCCCAGCATTTT	CATSVQGGNNQPQHF
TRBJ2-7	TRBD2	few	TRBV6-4	TGTGCCAGCAGTATCTCTAGCGGATCCTACGAGCAGTACTTC	CASSISSGSYEQYF
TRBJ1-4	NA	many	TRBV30	TGTGCCTGGAACCGAGGACAGCTGGCAGGGGAAAAACTGTTTTTT	CAWNRGQLAGEKLFF
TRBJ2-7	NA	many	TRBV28	TGTGCCAGCTCATACCAAACGGGAGCGACCTACGAGCAGTACTTC	CASSYQTGATYEQYF
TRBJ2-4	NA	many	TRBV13	TGTGCCAGCAGCGGTGCAGGGATCAAAAACATTCAGTACTTC	CASSGAGIKNIQYF
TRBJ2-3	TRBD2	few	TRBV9	TGTGCCAGCAGCCCGCGGGTCCCCCGGGGGGAGGGGAGCACAGATACGCAGTATTTT	CASSPRVPRGEGSTDTQYF
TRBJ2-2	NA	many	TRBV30	TGTGCCTGGACCCAAGTCACTAGCCTGGCAGGGGAGCTGTTTTTT	CAWTQVTSLAGELFF
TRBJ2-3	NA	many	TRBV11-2	TGTGCCAGCAGCTTTCCCACAGATACGCAGTATTTT	CASSFPTDTQYF
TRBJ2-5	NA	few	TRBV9	TGTGCCAGCAGCGTAGGAGCTGTAGTGGAGACCCAGTACTTC	CASSVGAVVETQYF
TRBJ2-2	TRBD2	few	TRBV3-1	TGTGCCAGCAGCCAATTAGCGGGTCGAACGACCGGGGAGCTGTTTTTT	CASSQLAGRTTGELFF
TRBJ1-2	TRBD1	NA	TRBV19	TGTGCCAGTAGTAAAGGAAGGGGGCCTTACGGCTACACCTTC	CASSKGRGPYGYTF
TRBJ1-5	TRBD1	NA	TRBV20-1	TGCAGTGCTAGACCCGGACAGGGGAGCAATCAGCCCCAGCATTTT	CSARPGQGSNQPQHF
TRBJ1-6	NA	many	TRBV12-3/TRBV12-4	TGTGCCAGCAGTTTCCGACACGGAAATAATTCACCCCTCCACTTT	CASSFRHGNNSPLHF
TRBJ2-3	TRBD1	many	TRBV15	TGTGCCACCAGCAGAGAAGGGACAGGGGCCGCAGATACGCAGTATTTT	CATSREGTGAADTQYF
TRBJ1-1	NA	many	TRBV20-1	TGCAGTGCCACACAGGGACACACTGAAGCTTTCTTT	CSATQGHTEAFF
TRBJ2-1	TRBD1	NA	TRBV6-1	TGTGCCAGCAACCAGGACAGGGGGTTAATGGGCGATGAGCAGTTCTTC	CASNQDRGLMGDEQFF
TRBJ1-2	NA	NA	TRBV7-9	TGTGCCAGCAGCGGAGGGGGGCTAAAAGGTGGCTACACCTTC	CASSGGGLKGGYTF
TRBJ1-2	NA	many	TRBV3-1	TGTGCCAGCAGCCAAGATAGCGAGGGGGGGGACTATGGCTACACCTTC	CASSQDSEGGDYGYTF
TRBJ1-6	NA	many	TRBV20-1	TGCAGTGCTACCCCGGACCTGGGGAATTCACCCCTCCACTTT	CSATPDLGNSPLHF
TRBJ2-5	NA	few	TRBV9	TGTGCCAGCAGCCCCCAGCAGGGAAGAGAGACCCAGTACTTC	CASSPQQGRETQYF
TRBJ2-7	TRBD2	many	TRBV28	TGTGCCAGCAGTAGCCGGACTAGCTCAATCTACGTGCAGTACTTC	CASSSRTSSIYVQYF
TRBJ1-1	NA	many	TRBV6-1	TGTGCCAGCAGTGAAGCGAAGGGACCAGGGCGGATGAACACTGAAGCTTTCTTT	CASSEAKGPGRMNTEAFF
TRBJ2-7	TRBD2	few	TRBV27	TGTGCCAGCAGTATATTTTCCGGGACTAGCCCCTACGAGCAGTACTTC	CASSIFSGTSPYEQYF
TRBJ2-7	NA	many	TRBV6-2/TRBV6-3	TGTGCCAGCAGTAGCCAGTGGGTGCTAACCTACGAGCAGTACTTC	CASSSQWVLTYEQYF
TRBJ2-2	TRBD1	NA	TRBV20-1	TGCAGTGCGATCCTGACAGGGACCGGGGAGCTGTTTTTT	CSAILTGTGELFF
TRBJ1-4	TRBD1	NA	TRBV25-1	TGTGCCAGCAGTGATCTGGGACAGGGGAATGAAAAACTGTTTTTT	CASSDLGQGNEKLFF
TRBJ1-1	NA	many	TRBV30	TGTGCCTGGAGCGGGGGGCTTGGAGCTTTCTTT	CAWSGGLGAFF
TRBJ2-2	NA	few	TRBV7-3	TGTGCCAGCAGCTCACAGCGGAGGGGCACCGGGGAGCTGTTTTTT	CASSSQRRGTGELFF